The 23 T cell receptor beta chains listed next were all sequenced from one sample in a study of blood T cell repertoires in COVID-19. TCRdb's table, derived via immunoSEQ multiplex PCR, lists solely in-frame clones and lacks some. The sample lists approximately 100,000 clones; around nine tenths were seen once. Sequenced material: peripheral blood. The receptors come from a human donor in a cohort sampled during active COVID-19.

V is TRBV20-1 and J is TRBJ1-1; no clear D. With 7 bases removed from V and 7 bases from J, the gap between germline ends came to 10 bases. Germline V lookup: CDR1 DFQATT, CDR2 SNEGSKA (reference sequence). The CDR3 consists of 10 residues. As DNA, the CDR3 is TGCAGTGGTCTGTCCGGTGAAGCTTTCTTT. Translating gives CSGLSGEAFF.

CDR3 nucleotide sequence: TGTGCCGGCCGGACAGGGGGCGACACGAATTCACCCCTCCACTTT. Protein product: CAGRTGGDTNSPLHF. The chain is built from TRBV6-6 and TRBJ1-6; 11 nucleotides agree with TRBD1. The CDR3 loop spans 15 amino acids. Germline V lookup: CDR1 MNHNY, CDR2 SVGAGI (reference sequence). With 11 bases clipped from V and 7 bases from J, the junction kept 10 bases outside the gene matches.

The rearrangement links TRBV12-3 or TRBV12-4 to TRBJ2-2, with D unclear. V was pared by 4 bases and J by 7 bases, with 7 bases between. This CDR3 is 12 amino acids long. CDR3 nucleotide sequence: TGTGCCAGCAGTTCGCAGAACGGGGAGCTGTTTTTT. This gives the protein CASSSQNGELFF.

CDR3 DNA: TGCGCCAGCAGCCAGGGTAGCGGGGGTTTCGCAGATACGCAGTATTTT. Translating it yields CASSQGSGGFADTQYF. The chain carries TRBV4-1 and TRBJ2-3; 9 nucleotides match TRBD2. V lost 3 bases, J lost 4 bases, and 8 bases stayed unmatched. The CDR3 is 16 amino acids. CDR1 is MGHRA and CDR2 is YSYEKL in the germline V gene.

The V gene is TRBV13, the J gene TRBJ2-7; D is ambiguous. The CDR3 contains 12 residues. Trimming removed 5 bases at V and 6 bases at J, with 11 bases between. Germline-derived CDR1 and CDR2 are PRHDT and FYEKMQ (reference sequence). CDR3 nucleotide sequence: TGTGCCAGCAGCCCTCCAGTTGGCGAGCAGTACTTC. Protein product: CASSPPVGEQYF. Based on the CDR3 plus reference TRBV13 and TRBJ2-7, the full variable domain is AAGVIQSPRHLIKEKRETATLKCYPIPRHDTVYWYQQGPGQDPQFLISFYEKMQSDKGSIPDRFSAQQFSDYHSELNMSSLELGDSALYFCASSPPVGEQYFGPGTRLTVT.

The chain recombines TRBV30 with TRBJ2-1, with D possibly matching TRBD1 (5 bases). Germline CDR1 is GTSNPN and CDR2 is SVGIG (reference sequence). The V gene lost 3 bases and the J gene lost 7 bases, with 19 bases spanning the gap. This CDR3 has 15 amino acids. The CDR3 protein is CAWSGVRAHGNEQFF. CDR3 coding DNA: TGTGCCTGGAGCGGAGTCAGGGCTCATGGGAATGAGCAGTTCTTC.

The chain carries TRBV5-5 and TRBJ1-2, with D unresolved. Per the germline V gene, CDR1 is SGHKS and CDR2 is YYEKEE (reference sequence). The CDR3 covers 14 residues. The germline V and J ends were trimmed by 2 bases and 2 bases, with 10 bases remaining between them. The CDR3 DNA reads TGTGCCAGCAGCTTACAAACATACAACTATGGCTACACCTTC. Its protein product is CASSLQTYNYGYTF.

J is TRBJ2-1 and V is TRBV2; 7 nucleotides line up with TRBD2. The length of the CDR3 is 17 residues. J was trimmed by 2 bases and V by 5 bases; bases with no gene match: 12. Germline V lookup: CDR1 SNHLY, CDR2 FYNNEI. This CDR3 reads CASSRSSGDFTYNEQFF. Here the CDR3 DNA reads TGTGCCAGCAGTCGGTCTAGCGGAGACTTTACCTACAATGAGCAGTTCTTC.

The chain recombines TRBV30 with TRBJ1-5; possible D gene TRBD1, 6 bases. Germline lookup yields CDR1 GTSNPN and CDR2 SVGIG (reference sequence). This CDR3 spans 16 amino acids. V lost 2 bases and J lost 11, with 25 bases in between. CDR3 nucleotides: TGTGCCTGGAGTAGGATGTTTGGACAGAACAATCTCGCCCAGCATTTT. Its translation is CAWSRMFGQNNLAQHF.

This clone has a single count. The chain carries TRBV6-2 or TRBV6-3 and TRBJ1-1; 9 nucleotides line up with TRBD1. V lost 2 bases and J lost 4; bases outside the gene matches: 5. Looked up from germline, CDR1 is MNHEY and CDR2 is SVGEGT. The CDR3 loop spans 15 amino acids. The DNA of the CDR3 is TGTGCCAGCAGTTACGCCGGGACAGGGAGCACTGAAGCTTTCTTT. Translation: CASSYAGTGSTEAFF.

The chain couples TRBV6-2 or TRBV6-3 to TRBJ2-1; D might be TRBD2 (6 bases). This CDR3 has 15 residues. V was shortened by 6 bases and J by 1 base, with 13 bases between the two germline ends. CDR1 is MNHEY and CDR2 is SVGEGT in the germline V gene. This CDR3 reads CASSSDGLSYNEQFF. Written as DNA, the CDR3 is TGTGCCAGCAGCTCCGACGGACTATCCTACAATGAGCAGTTCTTC.

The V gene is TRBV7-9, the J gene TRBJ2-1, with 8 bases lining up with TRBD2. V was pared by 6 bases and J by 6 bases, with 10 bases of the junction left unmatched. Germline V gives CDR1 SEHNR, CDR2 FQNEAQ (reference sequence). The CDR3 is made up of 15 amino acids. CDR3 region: CASSPAGGGLNEQFF. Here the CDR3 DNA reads TGTGCCAGCAGTCCCGCGGGGGGAGGTCTCAATGAGCAGTTCTTC.

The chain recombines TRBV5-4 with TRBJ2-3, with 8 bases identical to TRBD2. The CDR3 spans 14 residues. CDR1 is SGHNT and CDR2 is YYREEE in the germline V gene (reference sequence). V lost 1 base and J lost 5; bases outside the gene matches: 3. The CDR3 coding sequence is TGTGCCAGCAGCTTGAGCGGGAGACAAGATACGCAGTATTTT. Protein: CASSLSGRQDTQYF.

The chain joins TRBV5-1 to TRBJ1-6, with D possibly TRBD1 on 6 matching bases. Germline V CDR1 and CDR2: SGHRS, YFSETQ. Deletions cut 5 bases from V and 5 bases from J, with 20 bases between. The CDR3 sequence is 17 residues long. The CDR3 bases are TGCGCCAGCAGTTCTCCCGTGGGGGGGCTCGATAATTCACCCCTCCACTTT. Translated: CASSSPVGGLDNSPLHF.

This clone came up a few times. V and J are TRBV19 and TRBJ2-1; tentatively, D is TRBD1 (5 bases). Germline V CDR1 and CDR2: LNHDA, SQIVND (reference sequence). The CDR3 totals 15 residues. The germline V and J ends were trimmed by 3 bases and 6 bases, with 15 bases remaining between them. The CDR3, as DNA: TGTGCCAGTAGTATCTCTCGGACACTCAGCAATGAGCAGTTCTTC. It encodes CASSISRTLSNEQFF.

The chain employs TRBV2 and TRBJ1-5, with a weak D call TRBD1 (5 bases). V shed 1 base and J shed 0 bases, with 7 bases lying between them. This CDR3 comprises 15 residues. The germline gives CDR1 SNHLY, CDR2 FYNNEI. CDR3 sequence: CASSEETVSNQPQHF. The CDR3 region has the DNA TGTGCCAGCAGTGAAGAGACAGTTAGCAATCAGCCCCAGCATTTT.

CDR3 loop: CATSDGTRTIGNEQYF. Here the CDR3 DNA reads TGTGCCACCAGTGACGGGACTAGAACCATCGGGAACGAGCAGTACTTC. V is TRBV24-1 and J is TRBJ2-7, with TRBD2 matching 8 bases. The CDR3 loop spans 16 amino acids. Germline V gene sequence: CDR1 KGHDR, CDR2 SFDVKD. With V trimmed by 4 bases and J by 5 bases, 12 bases remained unmatched.

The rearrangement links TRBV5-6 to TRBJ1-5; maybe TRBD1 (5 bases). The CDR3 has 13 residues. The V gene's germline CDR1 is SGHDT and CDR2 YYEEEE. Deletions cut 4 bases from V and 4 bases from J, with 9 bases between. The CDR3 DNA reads TGTGCCAGCAGCCGTGGGGGGAATCAGCCCCAGCATTTT. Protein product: CASSRGGNQPQHF.

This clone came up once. CDR3 amino acids: CASSLRTGNLWGYTF. As DNA, the CDR3 is TGTGCCAGCAGCCTTCGGACAGGGAATCTTTGGGGCTACACCTTC. The rearrangement uses TRBV21-1 and TRBJ1-2; TRBD1 reflects the table's D call only, with no check against the DNA. TRBV21-1 is a known pseudogene. This CDR3 has 15 residues.

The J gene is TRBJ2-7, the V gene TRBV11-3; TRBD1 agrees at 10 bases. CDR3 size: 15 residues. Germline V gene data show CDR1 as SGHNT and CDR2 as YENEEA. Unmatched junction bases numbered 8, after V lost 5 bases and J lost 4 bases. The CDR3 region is CASSPRDRGSYEQYF. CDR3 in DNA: TGTGCCAGCAGCCCCCGGGACAGGGGATCTTACGAGCAGTACTTC.

The CDR3 here is CASSLFDSNTEAFF. DNA for the CDR3: TGCGCCAGCAGCCTGTTTGACTCTAACACTGAAGCTTTCTTT. This sequence joins TRBV5-1 and TRBJ1-1, with unresolved D. Germline values: CDR1 SGHRS, CDR2 YFSETQ. Trimming removed 4 bases from V and 2 bases from J, with 12 bases in between. The CDR3 has 14 residues.

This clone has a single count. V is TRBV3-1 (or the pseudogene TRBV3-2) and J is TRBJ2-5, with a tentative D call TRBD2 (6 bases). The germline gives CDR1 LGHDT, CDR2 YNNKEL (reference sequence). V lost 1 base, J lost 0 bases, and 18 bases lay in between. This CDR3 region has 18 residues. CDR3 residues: CASSQVAGLAEDQETQYF. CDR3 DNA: TGTGCCAGCAGCCAAGTGGCTGGATTAGCGGAAGACCAAGAGACCCAGTACTTC.

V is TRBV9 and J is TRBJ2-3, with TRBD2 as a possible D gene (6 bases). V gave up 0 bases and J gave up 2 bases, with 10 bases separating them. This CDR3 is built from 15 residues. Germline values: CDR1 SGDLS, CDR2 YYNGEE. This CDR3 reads CASSVATGDTDTQYF. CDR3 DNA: TGTGCCAGCAGCGTAGCTACGGGGGACACAGATACGCAGTATTTT.